This T cell receptor beta chain was obtained from a study of post-analysis software for immune sequencing data. Study context: Included among the disease courses, which were recorded for the cohort, were relapsing-remitting, secondary progressive and progressive-relapsing multiple sclerosis.

Study findings and constraints: Patients with multiple sclerosis recorded significantly lower normalized Chao1 diversity than controls, the study found. Five TRBV segments (TRBV5-6, TRBV5-1 and TRBV20-1 among them) occurred more frequently in patients than in controls. F measure clustering grouped samples strongly by preparation batch.

The CDR3 is made up of 13 amino acids. Per the germline V gene, CDR1 is MNHEY and CDR2 is SVGAGI. Trimming stripped 6 bases from V and 7 bases from J, with 13 bases between. Prepared libraries of TCR beta cDNA carried unique molecular identifiers. Input amounts of roughly 0.9 to 10 million T cells were used. These gave 500,000 or so cDNA molecules, so each molecule approximated one T cell. MiXCR was run by TCRdb on the PCR reads, yielding one entry per CDR3 protein. The table lists more than 500,000 distinct CDR3 sequences, around a third of them singletons. Only a few counts were recorded for this clonotype. No antigen is known for it.

The clonotype originates from a girl under 18 with multiple sclerosis. The sequenced sample was blood. The chain employs TRBV6-5 and TRBJ2-1, with a possible D match to TRBD2 (6 bases). CDR3 nucleotides: TGTGCCAGCAGCAGGGACTGGCGGAATGAGCAGTTCTTC. Its protein product is CASSRDWRNEQFF.